This TCR beta chain appears in the sequencing data of a study of blood T cell repertoires in COVID-19. Study details: Donors in the United States, Italy and Spain gave samples during acute or convalescent COVID-19. Sources were T cells, B-cell-depleted T cells, or PBMCs; the material itself was cDNA or gDNA.

Germline V lookup: CDR1 SGDLS, CDR2 YYNGEE. The CDR3 runs 15 residues. V dropped 2 bases and J dropped 4; count of bases not matched to a gene: 2. This clone was found once. The sample holds other DNA sequences that translate to the same CDR3. Original processing methods: Counts of nucleated cells, estimated from reference gene primer amplification, were obtained. Sequencing used immunoSEQ multiplex PCR; TCRdb keeps in-frame clones, though not all of them. That table furnishes V, J and clone size, whereas the DNA furnished D and trimming. The sample has approximately 500,000 clones, 85% to 90% seen once.

V gene TRBV9 combines with J gene TRBJ2-3, with 12 bases matching TRBD2. The sample was peripheral blood. This TCR was recovered from a woman in her forties or fifties with COVID-19, enrolled during active disease. CDR3 amino acids: CASSVASGGADTQYF. CDR3 sequence (DNA): TGTGCCAGCAGCGTCGCTAGCGGGGGGGCAGATACGCAGTATTTT.